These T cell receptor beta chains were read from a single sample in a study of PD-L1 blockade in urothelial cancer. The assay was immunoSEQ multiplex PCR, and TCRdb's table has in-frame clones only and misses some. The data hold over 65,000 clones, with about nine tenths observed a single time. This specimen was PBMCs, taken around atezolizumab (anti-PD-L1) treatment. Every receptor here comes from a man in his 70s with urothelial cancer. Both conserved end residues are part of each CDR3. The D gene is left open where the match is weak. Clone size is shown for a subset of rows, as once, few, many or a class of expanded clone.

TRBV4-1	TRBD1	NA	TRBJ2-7	CASSLKWGQEGYEQYF	TGCGCCAGCAGCTTAAAGTGGGGACAGGAAGGCTACGAGCAGTACTTC
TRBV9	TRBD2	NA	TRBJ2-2	CASSFVPGLAGVGGELFF	TGTGCCAGCAGCTTTGTGCCGGGACTAGCGGGAGTTGGCGGGGAGCTGTTTTTT
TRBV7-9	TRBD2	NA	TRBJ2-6	CASSFALGRTSSGANVLTF	TGTGCCAGCAGCTTCGCGCTAGGGAGGACTAGCTCTGGGGCCAACGTCCTGACTTTC
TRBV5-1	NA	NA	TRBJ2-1	CASSLGSDLRLNEQFF	TGCGCCAGCAGCTTGGGGTCGGACTTGAGACTCAATGAGCAGTTCTTC
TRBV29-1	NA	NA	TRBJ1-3	CSVGQASSSGNTIYF	TGCAGCGTTGGGCAGGCTTCGAGTTCTGGAAACACCATATATTTT
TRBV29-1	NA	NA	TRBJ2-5	CSVAERSTAETQYF	TGCAGCGTTGCTGAAAGGAGTACCGCGGAGACCCAGTACTTC
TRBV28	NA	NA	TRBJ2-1	CASSFGRGLSYNEQFF	TGTGCCAGCAGTTTCGGGCGGGGCCTCTCCTACAATGAGCAGTTCTTC
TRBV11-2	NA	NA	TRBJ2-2	CASSLGRNTGELFF	TGTGCCAGCAGCTTGGGCAGGAACACCGGGGAGCTGTTTTTT
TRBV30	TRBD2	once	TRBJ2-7	CAWSLRLAGPYEQYF	TGTGCCTGGAGTCTACGACTAGCGGGGCCCTACGAGCAGTACTTC
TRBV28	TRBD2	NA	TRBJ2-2	CASSPPGGRTGELFF	TGTGCCAGCAGCCCTCCGGGGGGGCGAACCGGGGAGCTGTTTTTT
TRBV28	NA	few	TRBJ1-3	CASSLQSVPGNTIYF	TGTGCCAGCAGTTTACAGAGCGTCCCTGGAAACACCATATATTTT